These T cell receptor beta chains were read from a single sample in a study of T cell responses to AZD1222 COVID-19 vaccine. The protocol was immunoSEQ multiplex PCR, while the TCRdb copy is restricted to in-frame clones and leaves out a portion. This table holds 150,000 to 180,000 clones, about 85% found once. The starting material was peripheral blood, obtained on day 0 of AZD1222 vaccination. These receptors came from an adult in good health. The CDR3 runs from the conserved cysteine through the conserved F or W. Each record gives: D gene, clone size, J gene, V gene, CDR3 protein, CDR3 DNA. A D gene is named only where the DNA matches it firmly. Clone size is stated in some rows and not others, as once, few, many or a class when expanded.

TRBD1 | NA | TRBJ1-6 | TRBV10-3 | CAISEGPGTASLALHF | TGTGCCATCAGTGAGGGTCCTGGGACAGCCTCTTTAGCCCTCCACTTT
NA | NA | TRBJ2-7 | TRBV29-1 | CSVELDYEQYF | TGCAGCGTTGAACTAGACTACGAGCAGTACTTC
NA | once | TRBJ1-1 | TRBV5-1 | CASGEGTVDTEAFF | TGCGCCAGCGGGGAAGGGACGGTTGACACTGAAGCTTTCTTT
TRBD1 | NA | TRBJ2-7 | TRBV6-5 | CASSRTGGDEQYF | TGTGCCAGCAGCCGGACAGGGGGCGACGAGCAGTACTTC
NA | once | TRBJ2-7 | TRBV27 | CASRDTALYEQYF | TGTGCCAGCCGGGACACGGCCCTCTACGAGCAGTACTTC
TRBD1 | NA | TRBJ1-5 | TRBV3-1/TRBV3-2 | CASSQGQGYSNQPQHF | TGTGCCAGCAGCCAAGGACAGGGGTATAGCAATCAGCCCCAGCATTTT
TRBD2 | NA | TRBJ2-7 | TRBV2 | CASRDAGGGASYEQYF | TGTGCCAGCAGGGATGCGGGGGGAGGAGCCTCCTACGAGCAGTACTTC
NA | NA | TRBJ2-5 | TRBV7-6 | CASSREAGQFVETQYF | TGTGCCAGCAGCAGAGAAGCGGGCCAGTTTGTAGAGACCCAGTACTTC
NA | NA | TRBJ2-3 | TRBV11-3 | CASSLGDTQYF | TGTGCCAGCAGCTTAGGAGATACGCAGTATTTT
NA | NA | TRBJ2-7 | TRBV6-9 | CASSSPGRTSYEQYF | TGTGCCAGCAGTTCCCCCGGCAGGACATCCTACGAGCAGTACTTC
TRBD2 | NA | TRBJ2-5 | TRBV7-2 | CASSSWTSGGQETQYF | TGTGCCAGCAGCTCTTGGACTAGCGGGGGGCAAGAGACCCAGTACTTC
NA | NA | TRBJ2-7 | TRBV12-1 | CASSFVVRLDKGMRSSYEQYF | TGTGCCAGCAGCTTTGTGGTCCGGTTGGACAAGGGCATGCGTAGCTCCTACGAGCAGTACTTC
TRBD1 | NA | TRBJ1-4 | TRBV29-1 | CSAWDRDEKLFF | TGCAGCGCCTGGGACAGGGATGAAAAACTGTTTTTT
NA | NA | TRBJ1-2 | TRBV2 | CASLTGWGGYTF | TGTGCCAGCCTAACAGGGTGGGGCGGCTACACCTTC
NA | NA | TRBJ2-1 | TRBV2 | CASSYSHPEQFF | TGTGCCAGCAGTTATAGCCATCCCGAGCAGTTCTTC
NA | NA | TRBJ1-2 | TRBV29-1 | CSVGQVQYGYTF | TGCAGCGTCGGTCAGGTTCAATATGGCTACACCTTC
TRBD1 | NA | TRBJ2-2 | TRBV7-6 | CASSRDRGLGAGELFF | TGTGCCAGCAGCCGGGACAGGGGGTTGGGGGCCGGGGAGCTGTTTTTT
NA | NA | TRBJ2-1 | TRBV18 | CASSETIVGEQFF | TGTGCCAGCTCAGAGACTATAGTGGGTGAGCAGTTCTTC
NA | NA | TRBJ1-5 | TRBV5-1 | CASSSEGGRNQPQHF | TGCGCCAGCAGCTCGGAAGGGGGGCGCAATCAGCCCCAGCATTTT
NA | NA | TRBJ1-1 | TRBV10-3 | CAISGQSGTEAFF | TGTGCCATCAGTGGACAGTCCGGCACTGAAGCTTTCTTT
NA | NA | TRBJ2-7 | TRBV3-1/TRBV3-2 | CASSQAGGPYEQYF | TGTGCCAGCAGCCAAGCCGGGGGGCCCTACGAGCAGTACTTC
TRBD1 | NA | TRBJ1-6 | TRBV6-5 | CASSYSRGQGNSPLHF | TGTGCCAGCAGTTACTCGAGGGGACAGGGTAATTCACCCCTCCACTTT
NA | NA | TRBJ2-1 | TRBV9 | CASSVGTFLSYNEQFF | TGTGCCAGCAGCGTAGGGACTTTCCTCTCCTACAATGAGCAGTTCTTC
NA | NA | TRBJ2-5 | TRBV7-6 | CASSPGIQETQYF | TGTGCCAGCAGCCCGGGTATCCAAGAGACCCAGTACTTC
NA | NA | TRBJ2-1 | TRBV3-1/TRBV3-2 | CASSPLLGGLVEQFF | TGTGCCAGCAGCCCACTTCTGGGGGGCTTAGTTGAGCAGTTCTTC
NA | NA | TRBJ2-3 | TRBV11-2 | CASSLDLPGTSTDTQYF | TGTGCCAGCAGCTTAGATTTGCCGGGCACGAGCACAGATACGCAGTATTTT